Below, 12 T cell receptor beta chains from the same sample are listed, as sequenced in a study of T cells in Graves' hyperthyroidism and ophthalmopathy. TCR beta CDR3 region amplification was performed from RNA transcripts. Initially, a first-round RT-PCR of the TCR CDR3 employed the HTBI primer set. Each CDR3 protein gets one entry after TCRdb re-called the multiplex PCR reads with MiXCR. The table shows approximately 640,000 distinct CDR3 sequences, with 15% to 20% occurring only once. Sequenced input: blood. The source is a woman aged 30 to 39 with Graves' hyperthyroidism.

The sample holds many counts of this clonotype. This chain links TRBV11-2 with TRBJ2-3, with TRBD2 identical over 12 bases. CDR1 is SGHAT and CDR2 is FQNNGV in the germline V gene. V lost 2 bases to trimming and J lost 5 bases; unmatched junction nucleotides: 2. The CDR3 has 15 amino acids. The CDR3 nucleotides read TGTGCCAGCAGCTTACTAGCGGGAGGGATAGATACGCAGTATTTT. As protein: CASSLLAGGIDTQYF.

V and J are TRBV28 and TRBJ1-2, with D possibly being TRBD1 (5 bases). This CDR3 has 13 amino acids. Germline V lookup: CDR1 MDHEN, CDR2 SYDVKM. Trimming cost V 7 bases and J 1 base, with 10 bases left between them. The chain's CDR3 is CASTKQVNYGYTF. CDR3 nucleotide sequence: TGTGCCAGCACGAAACAGGTTAACTATGGCTACACCTTC.

This clonotype was seen at least ten times. The rearrangement uses TRBV6-1 and TRBJ2-7; perhaps TRBD2 as D (6 bases). Per the germline V gene, CDR1 is MNHNS and CDR2 is SASEGT. The V gene lost 10 bases and the J gene lost 3 bases, with 16 bases spanning the gap. The CDR3 has 13 amino acids. CDR3 sequence: CAISSGSGYEQYF. In nucleotides, the CDR3 is TGTGCCATCTCAAGCGGGTCCGGCTACGAGCAGTACTTC.

About this clonotype itself: One base away lies a much larger clone, so this may be a sequencing read error. The gene calls are TRBV4-2 and TRBJ2-4, with 10 bases aligning to TRBD2. This CDR3 region has 15 residues. In germline, CDR1 is LGHNA, CDR2 YNFKEQ. The ends lost 4 bases at V and 0 bases at J; junction bases unmatched: 0. The CDR3 nucleotides are TGTGCCAGCAGCCGACTAGCGGGAGCCAAAAACATTCAGTACTTC. This codes for CASSRLAGAKNIQYF.

The table lists this clonotype with many counts. V is TRBV9 and J is TRBJ1-1; 7 nucleotides match TRBD1. The CDR3 runs 14 residues. Germline values: CDR1 SGDLS, CDR2 YYNGEE. V shed 0 bases, J shed 4 bases, and the junction held 3 bases outside the gene matches. In DNA, the CDR3 is TGTGCCAGCAGCGTAGATCAGGGGGGCACTGAAGCTTTCTTT. This codes for CASSVDQGGTEAFF.

This clonotype appeared a few times. The V gene is TRBV10-1, the J gene TRBJ2-7, with 11 bases identical to TRBD1. Trimming cost V 2 bases and J 2 bases; bases outside gene matches: 8. The CDR3 sequence is 17 residues long. Germline V lookup: CDR1 WNHNN, CDR2 SYGVQD (reference sequence). The CDR3 bases are TGCGCCAGCAGTGAGATACCGGGACAGGGGGATCCCTACGAGCAGTACTTC. Translation: CASSEIPGQGDPYEQYF.

In this sample, this clonotype turned up many times. The chain joins TRBV12-3 or TRBV12-4 to TRBJ1-1; tentative D call: TRBD1 (5 bases). This CDR3 has 12 residues. Trimming stripped 6 bases from V and 6 bases from J, with 11 bases between. CDR3 region: CASRPQGPEAFF. The CDR3, as DNA: TGTGCCAGCAGACCGCAGGGACCTGAAGCTTTCTTT.

On this clonotype: A read error may account for a junction end that differs from germline. The J gene is TRBJ1-1, the V gene TRBV20-1; D might be TRBD1 (5 bases). CDR1 DFQATT and CDR2 SNEGSKA come from the germline V gene (reference sequence). CDR3 length: 17 residues. Written as DNA, the CDR3 is TGCCGTGCTAGAGGTACCTCCGTGTCGGGGGATGGGACTGAAGCTTTCTTT. It yields the protein CRARGTSVSGDGTEAFF.

The rearrangement joins TRBV6-2 or TRBV6-3 to TRBJ2-2; D remains unclear. The CDR3 runs 15 residues. Trimming pared 0 bases from V and 2 bases from J, leaving 7 bases between. The germline CDR1 and CDR2 sequences are MNHEY and SVGEGT. As DNA, the CDR3 is TGTGCCAGCAGTTACTCGAACCTCAACACCGGGGAGCTGTTTTTT. Amino acids: CASSYSNLNTGELFF.

This clonotype was recorded many times. The rearrangement uses TRBV11-2 and TRBJ2-1, with TRBD2 identical over 10 bases. This CDR3 contains 16 residues. After removal of 2 bases from V and 10 bases from J, the junction contained 11 bases not matched to a gene. Germline CDR1 SGHAT, CDR2 FQNNGV. Written as DNA, the CDR3 is TGTGCCAGCAGCTTAAGAAGAACTAGCGGGGTCAACGAGCAGTTCTTC. Amino acids: CASSLRRTSGVNEQFF.

The J gene is TRBJ2-1, the V gene TRBV30; unclear D gene. V dropped 4 bases and J dropped 13 bases, with 14 bases sitting between them. CDR3 length equals 11 residues. Germline lookup yields CDR1 GTSNPN and CDR2 SVGIG (reference sequence). The CDR3 coding sequence is TGTGCCTGGATGGGTCGAGCGTCACAGTTCTTC. Translated: CAWMGRASQFF.

This clonotype was observed at least ten times. The J gene is TRBJ2-5, the V gene TRBV7-9, with unresolved D. The V end was cut by 4 bases, the J end by 3 bases, with 9 bases between. CDR1 and CDR2 (germline): SEHNR, FQNEAQ (reference sequence). The CDR3 is 13 amino acids. CDR3 protein: CASSSTTEETQYF. CDR3 coding DNA: TGTGCCAGCAGCTCTACTACCGAAGAGACCCAGTACTTC. The entire variable domain, with the rest obtained from reference TRBV7-9 and TRBJ2-5, is as follows: DTGVSQNPRHKITKRGQNVTFRCDPISEHNRLYWYRQTLGQGPEFLTYFQNEAQLEKSRLLSDRFSAERPKGSFSTLEIQRTEQGDSAMYLCASSSTTEETQYFGPGTRLLVL.